The source of this T cell receptor (beta chain) is a study of T cell changes during pregnancy in multiple sclerosis. CDR3 length: 14 residues. Libraries were prepared by immunoSEQ multiplex PCR; TCRdb keeps only in-frame clonotypes and omits some of them. Among about 67,000 clones, roughly 90% were seen once, and the ten largest hold about 1.5%. The specimen was peripheral blood, collected in the second trimester of pregnancy. V is TRBV21-1 and J is TRBJ2-7; TRBD1 reflects the table's D call only, with no check against the DNA. TRBV21-1 is termed a pseudogene. The TCR comes from a female donor with multiple sclerosis, enrolled in a pregnancy study. The CDR3: CASRPGQGPDEQYF. The CDR3 DNA follows: TGTGCCAGCAGGCCGGGACAGGGCCCGGACGAGCAGTACTTC.